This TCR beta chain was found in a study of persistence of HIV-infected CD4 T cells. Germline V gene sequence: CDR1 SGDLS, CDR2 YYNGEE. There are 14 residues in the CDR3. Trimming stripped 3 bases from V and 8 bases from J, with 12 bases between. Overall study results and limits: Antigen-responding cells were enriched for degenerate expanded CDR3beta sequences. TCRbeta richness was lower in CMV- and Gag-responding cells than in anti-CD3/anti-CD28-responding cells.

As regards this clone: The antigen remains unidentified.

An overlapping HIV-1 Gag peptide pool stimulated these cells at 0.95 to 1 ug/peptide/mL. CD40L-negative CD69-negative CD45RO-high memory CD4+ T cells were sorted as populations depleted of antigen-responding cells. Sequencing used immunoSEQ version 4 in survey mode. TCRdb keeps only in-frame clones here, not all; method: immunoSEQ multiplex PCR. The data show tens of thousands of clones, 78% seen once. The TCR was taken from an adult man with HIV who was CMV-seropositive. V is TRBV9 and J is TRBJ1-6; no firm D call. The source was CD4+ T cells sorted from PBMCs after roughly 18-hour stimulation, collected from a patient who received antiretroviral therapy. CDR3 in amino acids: CASSADSWDSPLHF. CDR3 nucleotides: TGTGCCAGCAGCGCCGATAGCTGGGATTCACCCCTCCACTTT.